One sample yielded the 9 T cell receptor beta chains listed below, sequenced in a study of beta chain features in type 1 diabetes. Study-level results: Shorter TCRB CDR3s, moderately but significantly so, were found in Type 1 diabetes patients in all four CD4+ subsets.

TCRB transcripts that were expressed got sequenced, as all of the isolated RNA had been reverse transcribed. The method was immunoSEQ multiplex PCR; TCRdb's version includes in-frame clones alone and lacks a portion of them. The table lists 250,000 to 350,000 clones, roughly an eighth of them singletons. The antigens these receptors bind are not known. Input material: naive CD4+ T cells from blood. Source of these receptors: a man aged 25-40 years with type 1 diabetes.

The chain links TRBV28 to TRBJ2-3; D gene uncertain. V lost 8 bases and J lost 8, with 14 bases in between. This CDR3 has 12 residues. CDR1 MDHEN and CDR2 SYDVKM come from the germline V gene. CDR3 sequence: CASAYGPGTQYF. CDR3 sequence (DNA): TGTGCCAGCGCCTATGGTCCGGGTACGCAGTATTTT. Looking up the rest from reference TRBV28 and TRBJ2-3 gives the full variable domain: DVKVTQSSRYLVKRTGEKVFLECVQDMDHENMFWYRQDPGLGLRLIYFSYDVKMKEKGDIPEGYSVSREKKERFSLILESASTNQTSMYLCASAYGPGTQYFGPGTRLTVL.

With regard to this clone: Within the sample, other DNA sequences also encode this same CDR3. This chain connects TRBV9 to TRBJ1-2, with 7 positions matching TRBD1. This CDR3 is built from 14 residues. With V trimmed by 2 bases and J by 5 bases, 6 bases remained unmatched. From germline, CDR1 is SGDLS and CDR2 YYNGEE. CDR3 sequence reads: CASSVAGGPYGYTF. In nucleotides, the CDR3 is TGTGCCAGCAGCGTTGCAGGGGGGCCTTATGGCTACACCTTC.

This clone was detected only a few times. The genes are TRBV2 and TRBJ1-2; D is possibly TRBD1 (6 bases). The CDR3 covers 12 residues. The germline V gene encodes CDR1 SNHLY and CDR2 FYNNEI. V lost 7 bases and J lost 2, with 8 bases in between. Here the CDR3 DNA reads TGTGCCAGCACGGACAGAAACTATGGCTACACCTTC. It is translated as CASTDRNYGYTF.

On this clone itself: Germline and junction disagree at one end, which may indicate a read error. V is TRBV7-7 and J is TRBJ2-1; 9 bases map to TRBD2. The CDR3 sequence is 13 residues long. Germline V lookup: CDR1 SSHAT, CDR2 FNYEAQ (reference sequence). The CDR3 DNA follows: TGTGCTAGCAGTGGACTAGCGAGTAATGAGCAGTTCTTC. Encoded protein: CASSGLASNEQFF.

DNA of the CDR3: TGTGCCAGCAGCCAAGACTGGGGAGGGACTAGCGGGACGGAGCAGTTCTTC. This gives the protein CASSQDWGGTSGTEQFF. The chain uses TRBV4-2 and TRBJ2-1, with 13 positions matching TRBD2. The CDR3 covers 17 residues. The germline gives CDR1 LGHNA, CDR2 YNFKEQ. The V and J ends lost 0 bases and 10 bases, in that order; junction bases with no gene match: 9.

This clone was observed a few times. The genes are TRBV10-3 and TRBJ2-5; weak D call: TRBD1 (6 bases). V lost 4 bases to trimming and J lost 1 base, with 10 bases between them. Germline V lookup: CDR1 ENHRY, CDR2 SYGVKD. The length of the CDR3 is 14 residues. In DNA, the CDR3 is TGTGCCATCAGTGGCAGGGGTTCCCAAGAGACCCAGTACTTC. Protein sequence: CAISGRGSQETQYF.

V and J are TRBV6-6 and TRBJ2-3; TRBD1 matches 8 bases. Germline assignment: CDR1 MNHNY and CDR2 SVGAGI (reference sequence). Trimming cost V 0 bases and J 14 bases; bases outside gene matches: 10. The length of the CDR3 is 14 residues. The CDR3 bases are TGTGCCAGCAGTTACTCATTGCCGGGACAGGTTTTGTATTTT. Translated, it gives CASSYSLPGQVLYF.

This clone was detected only a few times. The chain has TRBV5-1 and TRBJ2-6; TRBD1 matches 7 bases. The CDR3 is made up of 17 amino acids. CDR1 SGHRS and CDR2 YFSETQ come from the germline V gene. V shed 2 bases and J 1 base; nucleotides not matched to a gene: 6. For the CDR3, the DNA is TGCGCCAGCAGCTTTGGGACAGAAATTTCTGGGGCCAACGTCCTGACTTTC. It specifies CASSFGTEISGANVLTF.

CDR3 residues: CASSLAAAGTYEQYF. The CDR3 nucleotides read TGTGCCAGCAGCTTAGCGGCGGCGGGGACCTACGAGCAGTACTTC. The chain has TRBV7-8 and TRBJ2-7; a possible D gene is TRBD2 (6 bases). V was cut by 0 bases and J by 2 bases, with 11 bases left in between. Germline CDR1 reads SGHVS; CDR2 reads FQNEAQ. The CDR3 has 15 residues.